This T cell receptor (beta chain) was recovered during a study of shared clonotypes between healthy human individuals. Findings and limits, study-wide: Sequencing depth was a factor that was expected to affect clonotype sharing among donors.

Trimming took off 6 bases at V and 3 bases at J, with 11 bases between the two ends. The V gene's germline CDR1 is MDHEN and CDR2 SYDVKM. The CDR3 has 13 residues. The repertoire was sequenced with immunoSEQ multiplex PCR; TCRdb's copy has only in-frame clones and lacks some. The repertoire holds 2 million to 3 million clones, with 93% as singletons. Turning to this clone: No antigen is known for it.

What was sequenced was naive CD4+ T cells from PBMCs. Subset given: CD45RA+ positively selected. J is TRBJ1-1 and V is TRBV28; D is undetermined. The clonotype comes from a man between 18 and 35 years old in good health. Some clones in this sample may be carry-over from other donors' samples. CDR3 bases: TGTGCCAGCAGCCTAGACTGGTACACTGAAGCTTTCTTT. Translating it yields CASSLDWYTEAFF.